This T cell receptor beta chain appears in the sequencing data of a study of T cell repertoires in cytomegalovirus infection. TCRdb redid the calling of the reads with MiXCR, one entry per CDR3 protein. The data contain fewer than 700,000 distinct CDR3 sequences, 24% of them seen just once; the ten biggest clones take up roughly 8%. The CDR3 covers 16 residues. V was cut by 0 bases and J by 3 bases, with 16 bases left in between. Germline V gene lookup returns CDR1 DFQATT and CDR2 SNEGSKA (reference sequence). In this sample, this clonotype turned up a few times. The chain uses TRBV20-1 and TRBJ2-3; possible D gene TRBD1, 6 bases. The origin of this receptor is a human donor in good health (CMV status not recorded). Some clones in this sample may be carry-over from other donors' samples. Input material: CD8+ T cells from PBMCs. In DNA, the CDR3 is TGCAGTGCTAGAGACCCTACAGGGTCCCTGACAGATACGCAGTATTTT. Translation: CSARDPTGSLTDTQYF.